These T cell receptor beta chains were read from a single sample in a study of memory CD4+ T cells and cytomegalovirus serostatus. Sequenced by immunoSEQ multiplex PCR; TCRdb stores in-frame clones only, minus some. Of about 53,000 clones listed, around 80% are singletons. The sequencing input was memory CD4+ T cells from blood. Receptor source: an adult in good health and CMV-seronegative. Each CDR3 is given with its conserved first and last residue. D genes are given only for firm matches. The size entry is marked missing in some rows and otherwise reads once, few, many or a size class.

TRBJ2-3 TRBV5-6 TRBD2 15 - CASSFSSGPGDTQYF TGTGCCAGCAGCTTTAGTAGCGGGCCTGGGGATACGCAGTATTTT
TRBJ2-7 TRBV7-2 - 13 - CASSRLRYYEQYF TGTGCCAGCAGCCGCCTCAGGTACTACGAGCAGTACTTC
TRBJ2-2 TRBV5-1 TRBD2 17 - CASSPAGVAGVTGELFF TGCGCCAGCAGCCCTGCCGGGGTAGCGGGAGTTACCGGGGAGCTGTTTTTT
TRBJ2-1 TRBV20-1 - 11 once CSARAYNEQFF TGCAGTGCCCGGGCCTACAATGAGCAGTTCTTC
TRBJ2-7 TRBV7-8 - 15 - CASSPLPLSSYEQYF TGTGCCAGCAGCCCGCTCCCACTGAGCTCCTACGAGCAGTACTTC
TRBJ2-1 TRBV10-2 TRBD1 13 - CASRDRTYNEQFF TGCGCCAGCCGGGACAGGACCTACAATGAGCAGTTCTTC
TRBJ2-7 TRBV10-2 - 11 - CASSEVSEQYF TGCGCCAGCAGTGAGGTCTCCGAGCAGTACTTC
TRBJ2-7 TRBV2 - 16 - CASSEGFGRGSYEQYF TGTGCCAGCAGTGAAGGTTTTGGGCGGGGTTCATACGAGCAGTACTTC
TRBJ2-1 TRBV9 - 15 - CASSSGGNSYNEQFF TGTGCCAGCAGCTCCGGCGGGAATTCCTACAATGAGCAGTTCTTC
TRBJ2-5 TRBV4-2 TRBD2 17 - CASSQDRAGAGVETQYF TGTGCCAGCAGCCAAGATCGAGCGGGGGCGGGAGTGGAGACCCAGTACTTC
TRBJ1-4 TRBV27 TRBD1 17 - CASGARTGSNYNEKLFF TGTGCCAGCGGCGCACGGACAGGATCGAACTACAATGAAAAACTGTTTTTT
TRBJ2-5 TRBV7-9 TRBD2 18 once CASSVGTSGSHSQETQYF TGTGCCAGCAGCGTAGGGACTAGCGGGAGTCACAGCCAAGAGACCCAGTACTTC
TRBJ2-7 TRBV28 TRBD1 15 - CASSLSSRGTYEQYF TGTGCCAGCAGTTTATCTTCCAGGGGGACCTACGAGCAGTACTTC
TRBJ2-5 TRBV27 - 14 - CASAERQSQETQYF TGTGCCAGTGCTGAGCGACAGAGCCAAGAGACCCAGTACTTC
TRBJ1-3 TRBV18 - 17 - CASSPYSMEVSGNTIYF TGTGCCAGCTCACCATATTCTATGGAAGTATCTGGAAACACCATATATTTT
TRBJ2-3 TRBV6-4 TRBD2 16 - CASSDWASGRMDTQYF TGTGCCAGCAGTGACTGGGCTAGCGGGAGGATGGATACGCAGTATTTT
TRBJ2-2 TRBV11-2 - 16 - CASSSIPRGITGELFF TGTGCCAGCAGCTCAATCCCCAGGGGTATCACCGGGGAGCTGTTTTTT
TRBJ1-4 TRBV12-5 - 13 - CASGPGAGEKLFF TGTGCTAGTGGACCAGGGGCGGGAGAAAAACTGTTTTTT
TRBJ2-5 TRBV28 TRBD2 12 once CASGRGGETQYF TGTGCCAGCGGACGCGGGGGAGAGACCCAGTACTTC
TRBJ1-5 TRBV28 TRBD1 14 - CASSQTGGNQPQHF TGTGCCAGCAGTCAGACAGGGGGCAATCAGCCCCAGCATTTT
TRBJ1-5 TRBV19 TRBD1 16 once CASSISLGQGAQPQHF TGTGCCAGTAGTATATCTCTGGGACAGGGGGCTCAGCCCCAGCATTTT
TRBJ2-2 TRBV11-3 - 15 - CASSLGGTNTGELFF TGTGCCAGCAGCTTAGGAGGGACGAACACCGGGGAGCTGTTTTTT
TRBJ1-1 TRBV25-1 - 14 - CASTTDGRLTEAFF TGTGCCAGCACCACTGACGGGCGGCTCACTGAAGCTTTCTTT
TRBJ2-1 TRBV12-5 TRBD2 15 - CASGRAGGPDNEQFF TGTGCTAGTGGTCGAGCGGGAGGGCCCGACAATGAGCAGTTCTTC
TRBJ2-5 TRBV11-3 TRBD1 14 - CASSEGQPGETQYF TGTGCCAGCAGCGAGGGACAGCCTGGAGAAACCCAGTACTTC
TRBJ2-7 TRBV9 TRBD1 15 - CASSVGGTGDYEQYF TGTGCCAGCAGCGTAGGTGGGACAGGGGACTACGAGCAGTACTTC
TRBJ1-5 TRBV7-2 - 16 few CASSQYGVGSNQPQHF TGTGCCAGCAGCCAATACGGGGTAGGGAGCAATCAGCCCCAGCATTTT
TRBJ1-2 TRBV5-1 TRBD1 16 - CASSSDRGRGGYGYTF TGCGCCAGCAGCTCAGACAGGGGGCGCGGGGGTTATGGCTACACCTTC
TRBJ1-1 TRBV18 - 15 - CASSLTADRNTEAFF TGTGCCAGCTCACTTACGGCGGACAGGAACACTGAAGCTTTCTTT
TRBJ2-1 TRBV7-8 TRBD1 15 - CASSLNRGRSGEQFF TGTGCCAGCAGCCTTAACAGGGGTAGGTCGGGTGAGCAGTTCTTC
TRBJ2-5 TRBV7-2 - 12 - CASSSSLETQYF TGTGCCAGCAGCTCCTCCCTGGAGACCCAGTACTTC
TRBJ1-1 TRBV7-9 TRBD1 15 - CASSLDGTANTEAFF TGTGCCAGCAGCTTAGATGGGACAGCAAACACTGAAGCTTTCTTT
TRBJ2-6 TRBV7-3 - 18 - CASSSSPGVLSGANVLTF TGTGCCAGCAGCTCCTCTCCGGGAGTGCTCTCTGGGGCCAACGTCCTGACTTTC
TRBJ1-4 TRBV4-2 TRBD1 15 - CASSQPIRQGEKLFF TGTGCCAGCAGCCAACCTATCAGACAGGGGGAAAAACTGTTTTTT
TRBJ2-2 TRBV4-1 - 17 - CASSQDGRGAITGELFF TGCGCCAGCAGCCAAGATGGGCGGGGAGCGATCACCGGGGAGCTGTTTTTT
TRBJ1-5 TRBV10-3 - 14 - CAISERQDNQPQHF TGTGCCATCAGTGAACGACAAGACAATCAGCCCCAGCATTTT
TRBJ2-1 TRBV7-2 TRBD1 15 - CASSFDRGSYNEQFF TGTGCCAGCAGCTTCGACAGGGGCTCCTACAATGAGCAGTTCTTC
TRBJ2-5 TRBV9 - 13 - CASSPYSGETQYF TGTGCCAGCAGCCCCTATAGTGGGGAGACCCAGTACTTC
TRBJ2-5 TRBV5-1 - 17 few CASSLVFWEGAEETQYF TGCGCCAGCAGCTTGGTATTCTGGGAGGGGGCAGAAGAGACCCAGTACTTC
TRBJ2-7 TRBV30 - 11 - CAWSSNYEQYF TGTGCCTGGAGCTCCAACTACGAGCAGTACTTC
TRBJ2-1 TRBV9 - 16 - CASSVGPSDLHNEQFF TGTGCCAGCAGCGTAGGGCCGTCTGATTTACACAATGAGCAGTTCTTC
TRBJ2-7 TRBV6-5 TRBD1 14 - CASSFGQGLYEQYF TGTGCCAGCAGTTTTGGACAGGGCCTGTACGAGCAGTACTTC
TRBJ1-5 TRBV6-5 TRBD1 15 - CASSYSRTGGQPQHF TGTGCCAGCAGTTACTCTCGGACAGGGGGACAGCCCCAGCATTTT
TRBJ2-7 TRBV14 - 14 - CASSQEGGNYEQYF TGTGCCAGCAGCCAAGAGGGGGGAAACTACGAGCAGTACTTC
TRBJ2-7 TRBV5-1 TRBD2 15 once CASSLETGEGYEQYF TGCGCCAGCAGCTTGGAGACTGGGGAGGGTTACGAGCAGTACTTC